This record covers a single T cell receptor beta chain. The expanded emulsion RT-PCR method captured paired alpha and beta chains from CD8+ T cells. This record belongs to a study of T cell repertoires in breast cancer. Unpaired genes were suppressed by blocking oligonucleotides during a second nested PCR. In TCRdb, the emulsion pairing reads were re-called with MiXCR into one record per CDR3 protein. The repertoire holds roughly 40,000 distinct CDR3 sequences, with 45% as singletons. The germline CDR1 and CDR2 sequences are SGHTA and FQGTGA. The V and J ends lost 3 bases and 7 bases, in that order; junction bases with no gene match: 11. The CDR3 totals 16 residues.

The chain couples TRBV7-3 to TRBJ2-1; 8 nucleotides match TRBD2. Sequenced sample: CD8+ T cells. The receptor's source is a pool of human donors with breast cancer or a healthy control (not recorded which). The CDR3 DNA reads TGTGCCAGCAGCTTTAGGTCGGGAGCGGGAGCGAATGAGCAGTTCTTC. Translation gives CASSFRSGAGANEQFF. Filled out from reference TRBV7-3 and TRBJ2-1, the complete variable domain reads GAGVSQTPSNKVTEKGKYVELRCDPISGHTALYWYRQSLGQGPEFLIYFQGTGAADDSGLPNDRFFAVRPEGSVSTLKIQRTERGDSAVYLCASSFRSGAGANEQFFGPGTRLTVL.